This TCR beta chain was recorded in a study of blood T cell repertoires in COVID-19. Study overall: There were acute and convalescent COVID-19 samples, and they came from the United States, Italy and Spain. Sources were T cells, B-cell-depleted T cells, or PBMCs; the material itself was cDNA or gDNA.

The CDR3 has 14 amino acids. Germline loops: CDR1 SGHVS, CDR2 FQNEAQ. After removal of 6 bases from V and 10 bases from J, the junction contained 8 bases not matched to a gene. In the original processing: Estimation of nucleated cell counts relied on the amplification of reference gene primers. Repertoires were generated with immunoSEQ multiplex PCR, while TCRdb's copy carries only in-frame clones and drops some. D and trimming come from the DNA, and the V and J calls and clone size come from that table. Of fewer than 110,000 clones in the sample, over 80% are singletons; the top ten hold 17%. This sequence joins TRBV7-8 and TRBJ1-6, with TRBD1 identical over 8 bases. This TCR was sampled from a man over 45 with acute or convalescent COVID-19. The sequenced material came from peripheral blood. The CDR3 region is CASSLDRVGSPLHF. The CDR3 DNA is TGTGCCAGCAGTTTGGACAGGGTGGGATCACCCCTCCACTTT.